This T cell receptor (beta chain) emerged from a study of blood T cells in healthy people across ages. The authors ran a second PCR of 7 to 11 cycles using a sample-barcoded 5' primer and a J-beta primer mix. Via MiXCR, TCRdb re-called the 5' RACE reads, giving one row per CDR3 protein. This repertoire shows hundreds of thousands of distinct CDR3 sequences, less than 25% found once; its top ten account for 8.5% to 9.5%. CDR3 length equals 14 residues. Trimming removed 8 bases from V and 0 bases from J; junction bases left unmatched: 6. Germline CDR1 reads SEHNR; CDR2 reads FQNEAQ (reference sequence). The same sample was also used in a study of T cells of mothers and their children.

This clonotype originated in a boy younger than 18 in good health. Sequencing used blood. V and J are TRBV7-9 and TRBJ1-1; 7 bases are shared with TRBD1. The CDR3 DNA follows: TGTGCCAGCGGGAAAGGACAGGTGAACACTGAAGCTTTCTTT. Its translation: CASGKGQVNTEAFF.